This T cell receptor beta chain comes out of a study of graft-versus-host responses after intestinal transplantation. Germline CDR1 is SGHTA and CDR2 is FQGTGA. V lost 5 bases and J lost 5, with 8 bases in between. The CDR3 spans 12 residues. Sequencing used immunoSEQ multiplex PCR; TCRdb keeps in-frame clones, though not all of them. In the table there are 35,000 to 50,000 clones, approximately 94% of which are singletons. This specimen consisted of PBMCs, obtained around 350 days after intestinal transplant. This clonotype originated in a human patient who received an intestinal transplant, so some T cells may come from the graft donor. The chain joins TRBV7-3 to TRBJ2-3; D gene unclear. DNA for the CDR3: TGTGCCAGCAGCCCAAACGGAGATACGCAGTATTTT. This encodes CASSPNGDTQYF.